This TCR beta chain was recovered during a study of T-cell reconstitution after alpha-beta-depleted transplantation in children. Whole-study results and caveats: Recipient T cells and thymic progenitors that survived were the source of the high TCRbeta diversity seen at day 60 in some patients. By one year post-transplant, T-cell counts and diversity largely arose from T cells that were newly produced.

This clonotype was picked up a small number of times. What it recognizes is unknown. V was pared by 6 bases and J by 7 bases, with 10 bases of the junction left unmatched. The germline CDR1 and CDR2 sequences are KGHSH and LQKENI. This CDR3 comprises 15 residues. The library targeted TCRbeta and was prepared with unique molecular identifiers. Each CDR3 protein gets one entry after TCRdb re-called the PCR reads with MiXCR. Among roughly 200,000 distinct CDR3 sequences listed, around 7.7% were seen once. The sample in question was PBMCs, mostly from graft donor cells, obtained 360 days after TCRalphabeta/CD19-depleted stem cell transplant. The sequence was collected from a male patient under 10 years old who had a stem cell transplant for acute myeloid leukemia, so the T cells may come from the graft donor. The gene calls are TRBV18 and TRBJ2-4, with 9 bases matching TRBD1. The CDR3 loop reads CASSQTDRGWNIQYF. In DNA, the CDR3 is TGTGCCAGCTCCCAAACCGACAGGGGGTGGAACATTCAGTACTTC.